This TCR beta chain comes out of a study of blood T cell repertoires in COVID-19. Looking at the study overall: Acute and convalescent COVID-19 samples came from the United States, Italy and Spain.

Per the germline V gene, CDR1 is SGDLS and CDR2 is YYNGEE. The length of the CDR3 is 17 residues. Unmatched junction bases numbered 7, after V lost 0 bases and J lost 5 bases. Sequenced by immunoSEQ multiplex PCR; TCRdb stores in-frame clones only, minus some. Of over 250,000 clones listed, approximately 90% are singletons. Sample: peripheral blood. The J gene is TRBJ2-2, the V gene TRBV9, with TRBD2 identical over 10 bases. This clonotype was sampled from a man between 60 and 70 years old who had recovered from COVID-19. The CDR3 spells CASSVALGSGGTGELFF. In nucleotides, the CDR3 is TGTGCCAGCAGCGTAGCTCTGGGTAGCGGGGGGACCGGGGAGCTGTTTTTT.